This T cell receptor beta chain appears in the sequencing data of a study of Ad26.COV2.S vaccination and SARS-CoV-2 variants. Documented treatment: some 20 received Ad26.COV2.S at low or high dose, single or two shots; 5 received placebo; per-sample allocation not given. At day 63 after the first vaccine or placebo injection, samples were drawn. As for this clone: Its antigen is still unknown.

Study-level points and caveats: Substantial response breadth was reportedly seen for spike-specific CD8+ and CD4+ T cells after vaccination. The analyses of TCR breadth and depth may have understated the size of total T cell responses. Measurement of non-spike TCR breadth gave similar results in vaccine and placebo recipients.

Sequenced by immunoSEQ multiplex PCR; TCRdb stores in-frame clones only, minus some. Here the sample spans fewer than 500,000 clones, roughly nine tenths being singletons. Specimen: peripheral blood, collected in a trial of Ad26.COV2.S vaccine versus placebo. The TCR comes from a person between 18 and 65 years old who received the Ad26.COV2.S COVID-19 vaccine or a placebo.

The CDR3 region has the DNA TGCGCCAGCAGCCAAGTCCCCAGGGCAGGGGATGGTCGGTCTGGCTACACCTTC. Amino acid sequence: CASSQVPRAGDGRSGYTF. The V and J genes are TRBV4-1 and TRBJ1-2, with TRBD1 as a possible D gene (6 bases). The V gene's germline CDR1 is MGHRA and CDR2 YSYEKL. The CDR3 covers 18 residues. V gave up 1 base and J gave up 7 bases, with 25 bases separating them.